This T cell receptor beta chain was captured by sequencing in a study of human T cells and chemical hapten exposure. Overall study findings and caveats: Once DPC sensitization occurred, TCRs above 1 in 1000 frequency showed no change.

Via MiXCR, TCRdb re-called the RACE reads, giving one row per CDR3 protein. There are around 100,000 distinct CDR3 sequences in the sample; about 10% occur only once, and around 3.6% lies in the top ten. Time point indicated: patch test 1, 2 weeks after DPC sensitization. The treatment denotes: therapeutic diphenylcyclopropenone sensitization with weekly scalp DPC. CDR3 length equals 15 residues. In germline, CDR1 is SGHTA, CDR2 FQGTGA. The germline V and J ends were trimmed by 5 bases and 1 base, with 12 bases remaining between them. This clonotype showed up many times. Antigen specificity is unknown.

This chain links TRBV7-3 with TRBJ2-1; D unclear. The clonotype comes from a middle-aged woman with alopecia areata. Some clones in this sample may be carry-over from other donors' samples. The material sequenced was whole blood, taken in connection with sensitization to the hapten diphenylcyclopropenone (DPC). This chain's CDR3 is CASSPSRVSYNEQFF. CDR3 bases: TGTGCCAGCAGCCCCTCTAGAGTTTCCTACAATGAGCAGTTCTTC.